The clone carrying this TCR beta chain showed up many times. As yet, its antigen is unknown. The sample belongs to a study of T cells in Graves' hyperthyroidism and ophthalmopathy. At the level of the study: Peripheral blood was obtained at initial diagnosis, preceding any treatment. Findings and caveats of the study: Ophthalmopathy was told apart from stable hyperthyroidism by a 13 V-J model. Researchers found most expanded thyroid clonotypes above 0.001 in blood as well.

Uncontrolled infections, other autoimmune diseases, pregnancy or lactation led to exclusion of patients. Template material for amplifying TCR beta CDR3 regions consisted of RNA transcripts. An initial round of RT-PCR targeting the TCR CDR3 relied on the HTBI primer set. TCRdb re-called the multiplex PCR reads through MiXCR, storing one row per CDR3 protein. The table includes under 350,000 distinct CDR3 sequences, roughly 15% detected once. Germline CDR1 reads MNHNS; CDR2 reads SASEGT. V lost 5 bases, J lost 2 bases, and 11 bases stayed unmatched. The CDR3 is 16 amino acids. The sequence derives from a middle-aged woman with Graves' hyperthyroidism. The sample taken for sequencing was blood. This chain links TRBV6-1 with TRBJ1-1, with TRBD1 matching 7 bases. In DNA, the CDR3 is TGTGCCAGCAGTTACACACTCGACAGGGCAAACACTGAAGCTTTCTTT. This gives the protein CASSYTLDRANTEAFF.